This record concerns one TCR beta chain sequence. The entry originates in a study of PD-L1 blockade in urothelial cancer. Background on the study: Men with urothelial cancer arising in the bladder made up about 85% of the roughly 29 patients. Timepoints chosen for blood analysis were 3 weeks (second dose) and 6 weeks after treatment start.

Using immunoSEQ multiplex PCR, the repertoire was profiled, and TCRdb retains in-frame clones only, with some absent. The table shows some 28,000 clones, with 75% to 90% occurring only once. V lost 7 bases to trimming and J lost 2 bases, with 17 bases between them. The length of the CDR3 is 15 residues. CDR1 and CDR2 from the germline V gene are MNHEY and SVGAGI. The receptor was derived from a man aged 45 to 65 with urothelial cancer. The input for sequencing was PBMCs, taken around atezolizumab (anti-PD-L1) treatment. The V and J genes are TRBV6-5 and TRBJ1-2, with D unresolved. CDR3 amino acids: CASTMSGSGNYGYTF. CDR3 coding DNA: TGTGCCAGCACAATGTCGGGATCTGGCAACTATGGCTACACCTTC.